This section outlines one TCR beta chain sequence together with its context. Its antigen is not identified. This record comes from a study of PD-1 blockade in classical Hodgkin lymphoma. Study summary: Patients were given intravenous nivolumab, 3 mg/kg, every 2 weeks.

This CDR3 comprises 15 residues. Every patient was affected by relapse after autologous stem cell transplantation, while exposure to brentuximab vedotin was not uniform. Whole-study results and caveats: Baseline diversity resembling that of newly diagnosed patients was seen in complete responders. Patients excluded were those beginning nivolumab under 1 year after ASCT. A significant rise in TCR diversity by C4D1 was seen for CD4+ but not CD8+ cells.

This table comes from immunoSEQ multiplex PCR, and its TCRdb copy is limited to in-frame clones, with some not included. The table includes approximately 26,000 clones, roughly 70% detected once. V usage is TRBV12-2 and J usage is TRBJ1-5; TRBD1, as called in the table, went unchecked against the DNA. TRBV12-2 is recorded as a pseudogene. This sequence was found in a human donor with classical Hodgkin lymphoma. Sequenced here: peripheral blood mononuclear cells (PBMCs), sampled before the second cycle of nivolumab. The CDR3 sequence is CASRSSKQGHQPQHF. The CDR3 coding sequence is TGTGCAAGTCGCTCATCGAAACAGGGCCATCAGCCCCAGCATTTT.